These T cell receptor beta chains were read from a single sample in a study of CD8 T cells in Susac syndrome. TCRdb used MiXCR to reprocess the immunoSEQ multiplex PCR reads, holding one entry per CDR3 protein. The sample carries 130,000 or so distinct CDR3 sequences, roughly 95% recorded once. Sequenced material: CD4+ T cells from PBMCs. These receptors all come from a human donor with Susac syndrome. The CDR3 runs from the conserved cysteine through the conserved F or W. D genes are given only for firm matches. Where a row states a size, it is once, few, many or the class of an expanded clone; other rows omit it.

D: TRBD1; size: .; V: TRBV5-1; J: TRBJ2-5; DNA: TGCGCCAGCAGCCTAGGGACAGGGACGAGTCGACAAGAGACCCAGTACTTC; CDR3: CASSLGTGTSRQETQYF
D: .; size: few; V: TRBV7-9; J: TRBJ1-5; DNA: TGTGCCAGCAGCCCAGTTAATCAGCCCCAGCATTTT; CDR3: CASSPVNQPQHF
D: .; size: .; V: TRBV2; J: TRBJ2-1; DNA: TGTGCCAGCAGTGAATCTATTGAGCAGTTCTTC; CDR3: CASSESIEQFF
D: .; size: once; V: TRBV5-6; J: TRBJ1-2; DNA: TGTGCCAGCAGCTTGGCTAGGCTCCTCTATGGCTACACCTTC; CDR3: CASSLARLLYGYTF
D: TRBD2; size: .; V: TRBV28; J: TRBJ2-1; DNA: TGTGCCAGCAGTTTGCGGCGGGAGGGCCTTTACAATGAGCAGTTCTTC; CDR3: CASSLRREGLYNEQFF
D: .; size: .; V: TRBV9; J: TRBJ2-2; DNA: TGTGCCAGCAGCGTAGTGGGGGGCCCCGGGGAGCTGTTTTTT; CDR3: CASSVVGGPGELFF
D: .; size: .; V: TRBV24-1; J: TRBJ2-5; DNA: TGTGCCACCAGTGATACGGGCCGCTTAGGAGAGACCCAGTACTTC; CDR3: CATSDTGRLGETQYF
D: .; size: .; V: TRBV24-1; J: TRBJ2-2; DNA: TGTGCCACCCAGGGGAGCACCGGGGAGCTGTTTTTT; CDR3: CATQGSTGELFF
D: .; size: .; V: TRBV29-1; J: TRBJ2-5; DNA: TGCAGCGTTGAAGATCAAGCCGGGTACCAAGAGACCCAGTACTTC; CDR3: CSVEDQAGYQETQYF
D: TRBD1; size: once; V: TRBV20-1; J: TRBJ1-2; DNA: TGCAGTGCTGGCAGGGACAGGGGAGCCTATGGCTACACCTTC; CDR3: CSAGRDRGAYGYTF
D: .; size: .; V: TRBV4-1; J: TRBJ2-7; DNA: TGCGCCAGCAGCCTCGACCCCCTCTACGAGCAGTACTTC; CDR3: CASSLDPLYEQYF
D: .; size: .; V: TRBV3-1; J: TRBJ2-7; DNA: TGTGCCAGCAGCCGCGGGACTTCCCCCGAGCAGTACTTC; CDR3: CASSRGTSPEQYF
D: .; size: .; V: TRBV6-5; J: TRBJ2-1; DNA: TGTGCCAGCAGTTCCGCTGACGGCAATGAGCAGTTCTTC; CDR3: CASSSADGNEQFF
D: TRBD1; size: .; V: TRBV2; J: TRBJ2-1; DNA: TGTGCCAGCAGTAGACAGGGACGGGCCTACAATGAGCAGTTCTTC; CDR3: CASSRQGRAYNEQFF
D: .; size: .; V: TRBV19; J: TRBJ1-2; DNA: TGTGCCAGTAGTAAGGGGAACTATGGCTACACCTTC; CDR3: CASSKGNYGYTF
D: TRBD2; size: .; V: TRBV30; J: TRBJ2-3; DNA: TGTGCCTGGAGCGCCGGCGGGAGGTCAGCAGATACGCAGTATTTT; CDR3: CAWSAGGRSADTQYF
D: .; size: once; V: TRBV29-1; J: TRBJ1-1; DNA: TGCAGCGCTACACACCCGAACACTGAAGCTTTCTTT; CDR3: CSATHPNTEAFF
D: .; size: .; V: TRBV5-1; J: TRBJ2-1; DNA: TGCGCCAGCAGCTTGGCATCCGGGAATGAGCAGTTCTTC; CDR3: CASSLASGNEQFF
D: TRBD2; size: .; V: TRBV7-9; J: TRBJ2-5; DNA: TGTGCCAGCAGCTCTGTGGGAGGGATCCAGACCCAGTACTTC; CDR3: CASSSVGGIQTQYF
D: TRBD1; size: .; V: TRBV9; J: TRBJ2-2; DNA: TGTGCCAGCAGCGCCGGACAGGGGTACGGGGAGCTGTTTTTT; CDR3: CASSAGQGYGELFF
D: TRBD1; size: .; V: TRBV3-1; J: TRBJ2-7; DNA: TGTGCCAGCAGCCACCGGGACAGCGCTTCCTACGAGCAGTACTTC; CDR3: CASSHRDSASYEQYF
D: .; size: .; V: TRBV24-1; J: TRBJ2-7; DNA: TGTGCCACCAGTGACCCCCAGGAGGGCTCCTACGAGCAGTACTTC; CDR3: CATSDPQEGSYEQYF
D: TRBD2; size: once; V: TRBV20-1; J: TRBJ2-1; DNA: TGCAGTGCTAAACGGGCGGGAGGTATAAACAATGAGCAGTTCTTC; CDR3: CSAKRAGGINNEQFF
D: .; size: .; V: TRBV7-2; J: TRBJ2-1; DNA: TGTGCCAGCACCTCTCAGTCGGCAGTCAATGAGCAGTTCTTC; CDR3: CASTSQSAVNEQFF
D: .; size: .; V: TRBV28; J: TRBJ1-5; DNA: TGTGCCAGCAGTTCGGGACTGGGCTATCAGCCCCAGCATTTT; CDR3: CASSSGLGYQPQHF
D: .; size: .; V: TRBV20-1; J: TRBJ1-5; DNA: TGCAGTGCTAGAAGGAGTAACGTGATATACAATCAGCCCCAGCATTTT; CDR3: CSARRSNVIYNQPQHF
D: .; size: .; V: TRBV27; J: TRBJ1-4; DNA: TGTGCCAGCAGTCGTGTCCCGGGACATGCAACTAATGAAAAACTGTTTTTT; CDR3: CASSRVPGHATNEKLFF
D: TRBD2; size: .; V: TRBV20-1; J: TRBJ2-5; DNA: TGCAGTGCTAGTTCGCCTAGCGGAGGTCGGGAGACCCAGTACTTC; CDR3: CSASSPSGGRETQYF
D: .; size: .; V: TRBV7-2; J: TRBJ2-7; DNA: TGTGCCAGCAGCCTAACGACTCGGGGCGAGCAGTACTTC; CDR3: CASSLTTRGEQYF
D: .; size: .; V: TRBV5-1; J: TRBJ2-7; DNA: TGCGCCAGCAGAGTGGAAGTTCTCTCCTACGAGCAGTACTTC; CDR3: CASRVEVLSYEQYF
D: TRBD2; size: once; V: TRBV4-1; J: TRBJ2-2; DNA: TGCGCCAGCAGCCAAGATCGACTAGCGGGAGTGAACGGGGAGCTGTTTTTT; CDR3: CASSQDRLAGVNGELFF
D: .; size: .; V: TRBV5-1; J: TRBJ2-5; DNA: TGCGCCAGCAGCGAGGGACCGAGGGAGACCCAGTACTTC; CDR3: CASSEGPRETQYF
D: .; size: .; V: TRBV6-5; J: TRBJ1-1; DNA: TGTGCCAGCAGTTACTCTGGGCAGGCTTTCTTT; CDR3: CASSYSGQAFF
D: TRBD1; size: .; V: TRBV6-2/TRBV6-3; J: TRBJ1-1; DNA: TGTGCCAGCAGCTTACAGGGGTTGGGCACTGAAGCTTTCTTT; CDR3: CASSLQGLGTEAFF
D: TRBD2; size: .; V: TRBV20-1; J: TRBJ2-1; DNA: TGCAGTGCTAGAGCCCTAGCGGGAGCCCTAATATACAATGAGCAGTTCTTC; CDR3: CSARALAGALIYNEQFF
D: TRBD1; size: .; V: TRBV12-3/TRBV12-4; J: TRBJ2-3; DNA: TGTGCCAGCAGTTTAGCGGGACAGGGCACAGATACGCAGTATTTT; CDR3: CASSLAGQGTDTQYF
D: TRBD1; size: .; V: TRBV29-1; J: TRBJ2-3; DNA: TGCAGCGTTGAAGATCCCGGACAGGGGGCGATAGATACGCAGTATTTT; CDR3: CSVEDPGQGAIDTQYF
D: .; size: .; V: TRBV4-2; J: TRBJ2-3; DNA: TGTGCCAGCAGCCAAGGGACATCAGATACGCAGTATTTT; CDR3: CASSQGTSDTQYF
D: .; size: .; V: TRBV1; J: TRBJ1-2; DNA: TGCACCAGCAGCCCTCGGACAGGGCCATATGGCTACACCTTC; CDR3: CTSSPRTGPYGYTF
D: .; size: .; V: TRBV5-6; J: TRBJ1-1; DNA: TGTGCCAGCAGCTGGCGGGGAGGCGGGAACACTGAAGCTTTCTTT; CDR3: CASSWRGGGNTEAFF
D: .; size: .; V: TRBV9; J: TRBJ2-6; DNA: TGTGCCAGCAGCCCTCTAGGATCTGGGGCCAACGTCCTGACTTTC; CDR3: CASSPLGSGANVLTF
D: TRBD1; size: .; V: TRBV7-9; J: TRBJ1-5; DNA: TGTGCCAGCAGCTTCGGGACAGCGACTGGGCAGCCCCAGCATTTT; CDR3: CASSFGTATGQPQHF
D: TRBD1; size: .; V: TRBV6-5; J: TRBJ1-1; DNA: TGTGCCAGCATCCTTACAGGGGGAACTGAAGCTTTCTTT; CDR3: CASILTGGTEAFF
D: .; size: .; V: TRBV20-1; J: TRBJ2-5; DNA: TGCAGTGCTAGCAAGAGGGACGGGCCCTCCTTCCAAGAGACCCAGTACTTC; CDR3: CSASKRDGPSFQETQYF
D: .; size: .; V: TRBV29-1; J: TRBJ2-7; DNA: TGCAGCGCGCTCGATGGGGGAACCTACGAGCAGTACTTC; CDR3: CSALDGGTYEQYF
D: .; size: .; V: TRBV19; J: TRBJ1-5; DNA: TGTGCCAGTACCTATAGCAGGGGCAATCAGCCCCAGCATTTT; CDR3: CASTYSRGNQPQHF